The 8 T cell receptor beta chains below come from one sample, sequenced in a study of blood T cell repertoires in COVID-19. Assay: immunoSEQ multiplex PCR; the TCRdb copy retains only in-frame clones and omits some. The sample lists about 38,000 clones, 90% occurring once. The sequenced material came from peripheral blood. Receptors originate from a man aged 60 to 69 with active or convalescent COVID-19.

This chain connects TRBV11-2 to TRBJ2-7; TRBD1 matches 7 bases. Germline V gene lookup returns CDR1 SGHAT and CDR2 FQNNGV. V shed 5 bases, J shed 2 bases, and the junction held 9 bases outside the gene matches. CDR3 length: 15 residues. The CDR3 loop reads CASSGPGTETYEQYF. CDR3 sequence (DNA): TGTGCCAGCAGCGGACCCGGGACAGAGACCTACGAGCAGTACTTC.

The genes are TRBV4-2 and TRBJ2-1, with 13 bases matching TRBD2. This CDR3 region has 19 residues. CDR1 and CDR2 (germline): LGHNA, YNFKEQ. After removal of 4 bases from V and 2 bases from J, the junction contained 11 bases not matched to a gene. The CDR3 sequence is CASSPQGLAGYGAYNEQFF. Here the CDR3 DNA reads TGTGCCAGCAGCCCCCAGGGACTAGCGGGATATGGGGCCTACAATGAGCAGTTCTTC.

The V and J genes are TRBV7-9 and TRBJ2-3, with a weak D call TRBD2 (6 bases). The germline V gene encodes CDR1 SEHNR and CDR2 FQNEAQ (reference sequence). The CDR3 sequence is 15 residues long. V lost 5 bases and J 2 bases, leaving 14 bases between the germline ends. This CDR3 reads CASSPGLQLTDTQYF. The CDR3 coding sequence is TGTGCCAGCAGCCCGGGACTCCAACTCACAGATACGCAGTATTTT.

The chain employs TRBV6-6 and TRBJ1-6; 8 positions match TRBD1. Germline CDR1 reads MNHNY; CDR2 reads SVGAGI (reference sequence). This CDR3 contains 15 residues. The V gene end was trimmed by 2 bases and the J gene end by 8 bases; junction bases not matched to a gene: 5. Written as DNA, the CDR3 is TGTGCCAGCAGTTACCAGGGGGCTTTGGATTCACCCCTCCACTTT. Residues: CASSYQGALDSPLHF.

This clone came up once. This chain uses TRBV29-1 with TRBJ1-4, with 11 bases fitting TRBD1. The length of the CDR3 is 15 residues. J was trimmed by 2 bases and V by 6 bases; bases with no gene match: 5. CDR1 is SQVTM and CDR2 is ANQGSEA in the germline V gene. CDR3: CSVRDRGFTNEKLFF. The CDR3 DNA follows: TGCAGCGTACGGGACAGGGGGTTTACTAATGAAAAACTGTTTTTT.

This chain links TRBV18 with TRBJ2-5; possible D gene TRBD1, 6 bases. The V end was cut by 2 bases, the J end by 2 bases, with 15 bases between. The CDR3 contains 16 residues. Germline values: CDR1 KGHSH, CDR2 LQKENI. CDR3 amino acids: CASSPVTGRVQETQYF. CDR3 coding DNA: TGTGCCAGCTCACCAGTCACAGGGCGTGTTCAAGAGACCCAGTACTTC.

This sequence joins TRBV6-5 and TRBJ2-7; 7 bases match TRBD2. The V segment lost 4 bases and the J segment 0 bases; nucleotides outside the gene matches: 0. CDR1 MNHEY and CDR2 SVGAGI come from the germline V gene. The CDR3 runs to 13 residues. CDR3 residues: CASSWGGSYEQYF. The CDR3 nucleotides are TGTGCCAGCAGTTGGGGGGGCTCCTACGAGCAGTACTTC.

The chain joins TRBV7-3 to TRBJ2-1; tentatively, D is TRBD1 (6 bases). Germline V gene lookup returns CDR1 SGHTA and CDR2 FQGTGA. Trimming removed 3 bases at V and 0 bases at J, with 9 bases between. This CDR3 region has 15 residues. The CDR3 nucleotides are TGTGCCAGCAGCTTGGTGGGGGCCTCCTACAATGAGCAGTTCTTC. It encodes CASSLVGASYNEQFF.